A single sample is the source of the 31 T cell receptor beta chains below, sequenced in a study of OX40 agonist ivuxolimab in advanced cancers. The protocol was immunoSEQ multiplex PCR, while the TCRdb copy is restricted to in-frame clones and leaves out a portion. The sample consists of some 48,000 clones, about 79% of them appearing once. The source was CD4+ or CD8+ T cells sorted from blood, collected in a trial of the OX40 agonist ivuxolimab. Receptors were obtained from an adult with an advanced solid tumor such as melanoma, head and neck, liver or kidney cancer.

V usage is TRBV7-9 and J usage is TRBJ1-5, with D possibly matching TRBD1 (5 bases). Germline-derived CDR1 and CDR2 are SEHNR and FQNEAQ (reference sequence). CDR3 length equals 15 residues. The V end lost 5 bases, the J end lost 2 bases, and 13 bases lay between the germline ends. The CDR3 is CASSRTDSRNQPQHF. In DNA form, the CDR3 reads TGTGCCAGCAGCCGTACAGACAGCCGCAATCAGCCCCAGCATTTT.

The gene calls are TRBV11-2 and TRBJ2-5; 8 bases agree with TRBD2. The CDR3 covers 14 residues. With 5 bases clipped from V and 6 bases from J, the junction kept 8 bases outside the gene matches. Germline-derived CDR1 and CDR2 are SGHAT and FQNNGV. The chain's CDR3 is CASSPGVAGQTQYF. The CDR3 DNA reads as TGTGCCAGCAGCCCAGGGGTAGCGGGACAGACCCAGTACTTC.

The V gene is TRBV6-1, the J gene TRBJ2-2; tentative D call: TRBD2 (6 bases). There are 14 residues in the CDR3. Trimming left V 7 bases short and J 1 base short, with 10 bases between. Germline lookup yields CDR1 MNHNS and CDR2 SASEGT. CDR3 residues: CASKEGLNTGELFF. The CDR3 region has the DNA TGTGCCAGCAAGGAGGGCTTGAACACCGGGGAGCTGTTTTTT.

The table lists this clone with a few counts. The chain employs TRBV10-1 and TRBJ1-6, with D maybe TRBD1 (6 bases). The CDR3 extends over 13 amino acids. CDR1 and CDR2 from the germline V gene are WNHNN and SYGVQD (reference sequence). The V and J ends lost 6 bases and 8 bases respectively, with 11 bases between them. DNA of the CDR3: TGCGCCAGCAGCAGGGGTAGCGATTCACCCCTCCACTTT. Translating gives CASSRGSDSPLHF.

V usage is TRBV6-5 and J usage is TRBJ2-5; D may be TRBD1 (7 bases). The J call is doubtful: the DNA matches TRBJ2-7 better. The CDR3 totals 13 residues. Germline V gene lookup returns CDR1 MNHEY and CDR2 SVGAGI. The CDR3 loop is CASRGGQYYEQYF. CDR3 coding DNA: TGTGCCAGCAGGGGGGGACAGTACTACGAGCAGTACTTC.

This clone came up a few times. J is TRBJ1-4 and V is TRBV30, with TRBD1 as a possible D gene (5 bases). V was pared by 1 base and J by 8 bases, with 11 bases between. This CDR3 is 13 amino acids long. In germline, CDR1 is GTSNPN, CDR2 SVGIG (reference sequence). CDR3 loop: CAWSETVGEKLFF. The CDR3 nucleotides read TGTGCCTGGAGTGAGACAGTTGGAGAAAAACTGTTTTTT. Full variable domain (outside the CDR3, taken from reference TRBV30 and TRBJ1-4): SQTIHQWPATLVQPVGSPLSLECTVEGTSNPNLYWYRQAAGRGLQLLFYSVGIGQISSEVPQNLSASRPQDRQFILSSKKLLLSDSGFYLCAWSETVGEKLFFGSGTQLSVL.

This clone occurred once. The V and J genes are TRBV29-1 and TRBJ2-2; D unresolved. In germline, CDR1 is SQVTM, CDR2 ANQGSEA. V lost 3 bases, J lost 7 bases, and 12 bases lay in between. CDR3 length: 13 residues. CDR3 DNA: TGCAGCGTTGATAGGGTAATCGGCGGGGAGCTGTTTTTT. Translation: CSVDRVIGGELFF.

The V call is TRBV15, the J call TRBJ2-1; 7 bases line up with TRBD1. The CDR3 covers 14 residues. The V gene's germline CDR1 is LNHNV and CDR2 YYDKDF (reference sequence). The junction had 7 bases not matched to a gene; V was cut back by 7 bases and J by 4 bases. CDR3 in amino acids: CATTPGTEYNEQFF. CDR3 DNA sequence: TGTGCCACCACTCCCGGGACAGAGTACAATGAGCAGTTCTTC.

This sequence joins TRBV4-3 and TRBJ2-7; a weak D match, TRBD2 (6 bases). Germline V gene data show CDR1 as LGHNA and CDR2 as YSLEER. The CDR3 contains 19 residues. Trimming took off 0 bases at V and 0 bases at J, with 21 bases between the two ends. DNA for the CDR3: TGCGCCAGCAGCCAAGAGGTTTCCGGGGCGGGAATCCTCTCCTACGAGCAGTACTTC. This translates into CASSQEVSGAGILSYEQYF.

The chain employs TRBV7-2 and TRBJ2-1, with 8 positions matching TRBD2. Germline CDR1 SGHTA, CDR2 FQGNSA. V was clipped by 1 base and J by 10 bases; unmatched bases: 6. The CDR3 length is 14 residues. CDR3 sequence: CASSLDSGRGEQFF. The DNA of the CDR3 is TGTGCCAGCAGCTTAGACAGCGGGAGAGGAGAGCAGTTCTTC.

The chain combines TRBV7-9 with TRBJ1-1; TRBD1 matches 7 bases. V trimming: 2 bases; J trimming: 3 bases; junction bases outside the gene matches: 0. Looked up from germline, CDR1 is SEHNR and CDR2 is FQNEAQ (reference sequence). The CDR3 is 13 residues long. CDR3 nucleotide sequence: TGTGCCAGCAGCTTACAGGGGGACACTGAAGCTTTCTTT. As protein: CASSLQGDTEAFF.

The gene calls are TRBV25-1 and TRBJ2-4, with D perhaps assigned TRBD1 or TRBD2 (5 bases each). Looked up from germline, CDR1 is MGHDK and CDR2 is SYGVNS. Trimming cost V 4 bases and J 9 bases, with 13 bases left between them. The CDR3 sequence is 13 residues long. CDR3 DNA: TGTGCCAGCAGTGGAGAGGGGTACGGCATTCAGTACTTC. It specifies CASSGEGYGIQYF. The whole variable domain, remainder taken from reference TRBV25-1 and TRBJ2-4, is EADIYQTPRYLVIGTGKKITLECSQTMGHDKMYWYQQDPGMELHLIHYSYGVNSTEKGDLSSESTVSRIRTEHFPLTLESARPSHTSQYLCASSGEGYGIQYFGAGTRLSVL.

The chain has TRBV9 and TRBJ2-1; D possibly matches TRBD1 or TRBD2 (5 bases each). With 4 bases removed from V and 4 bases from J, the gap between germline ends came to 15 bases. The V gene's germline CDR1 is SGDLS and CDR2 YYNGEE. This CDR3 is 15 amino acids long. The CDR3 region is CASSSPGASYNEQFF. The CDR3 nucleotides read TGTGCCAGCAGCTCCCCCGGGGCCTCTTACAATGAGCAGTTCTTC.

The V call is TRBV19, the J call TRBJ1-1; a possible D gene is TRBD1 (5 bases). Trimming removed 10 bases at V and 2 bases at J, with 11 bases between. This CDR3 is 12 amino acids long. Looked up from germline, CDR1 is LNHDA and CDR2 is SQIVND (reference sequence). The CDR3 DNA is TGTGCCACAGGGCTACGTAACACTGAAGCTTTCTTT. The encoded protein is CATGLRNTEAFF.

The gene calls are TRBV9 and TRBJ2-5; no clear D gene. Germline-derived CDR1 and CDR2 are SGDLS and YYNGEE. Trimming shortened V by 0 bases and J by 2 bases, and 2 bases separated the two germline ends. The CDR3 spans 12 residues. The CDR3 here is CASSVVQETQYF. The CDR3 DNA reads TGTGCCAGCAGCGTAGTACAAGAGACCCAGTACTTC.

V gene TRBV5-1 combines with J gene TRBJ2-2, with D possibly matching TRBD1 (6 bases). This CDR3 comprises 16 residues. Per the germline V gene, CDR1 is SGHRS and CDR2 is YFSETQ. V dropped 3 bases and J dropped 1 base, with 13 bases sitting between them. The CDR3: CASSSTGQLNTGELFF. In DNA form, the CDR3 reads TGCGCCAGCAGCTCGACGGGACAACTGAACACCGGGGAGCTGTTTTTT.

V is TRBV7-6 and J is TRBJ2-5; D perhaps matches TRBD2 (5 bases). V was trimmed by 5 bases and J by 1 base, leaving 11 bases between them. CDR3 size: 14 residues. Germline values: CDR1 SGHVS, CDR2 FNYEAQ. Written as DNA, the CDR3 is TGTGCCAGCAGCCAGCCGGGAACCCAAGAGACCCAGTACTTC. Amino acids: CASSQPGTQETQYF. The complete variable domain, with remaining parts taken from reference TRBV7-6 and TRBJ2-5, reads GAGVSQSPRYKVTKRGQDVALRCDPISGHVSLYWYRQALGQGPEFLTYFNYEAQQDKSGLPNDRFSAERPEGSISTLTIQRTEQRDSAMYRCASSQPGTQETQYFGPGTRLLVL.

V and J are TRBV30 and TRBJ1-4; D perhaps matches TRBD1 (5 bases). Looked up from germline, CDR1 is GTSNPN and CDR2 is SVGIG (reference sequence). V was pared by 5 bases and J by 8 bases, with 15 bases between. This CDR3 spans 13 amino acids. The CDR3 sequence: CAWGRGPIEKLFF. The CDR3 DNA sequence: TGTGCCTGGGGTCGGGGACCTATCGAAAAACTGTTTTTT.

This clone was detected a few times. V gene TRBV2 combines with J gene TRBJ2-1; D is perhaps TRBD1 or TRBD2 (5 bases each). The V and J ends lost 3 bases and 4 bases respectively, with 16 bases between them. This CDR3 is built from 16 residues. In germline, CDR1 is SNHLY, CDR2 FYNNEI. DNA for the CDR3: TGTGCCAGCAGTGAGTGGGGGAGACCCGGATACAATGAGCAGTTCTTC. Its translation: CASSEWGRPGYNEQFF.

This clone was seen a single time. V is TRBV21-1 and J is TRBJ1-3. TRBV21-1 is listed as a pseudogene. The CDR3 has 16 residues. CDR3 sequence reads: CASSKRQTLSGNTIYF. CDR3 DNA: TGTGCCAGCAGCAAAAGGCAGACCTTGAGTGGAAACACCATATATTTT.

V and J are TRBV2 and TRBJ2-1; TRBD2 matches at 9 bases. V was pared by 2 bases and J by 8 bases, with 10 bases of the junction left unmatched. This CDR3 is built from 16 residues. The germline CDR1 and CDR2 sequences are SNHLY and FYNNEI. The CDR3 region has the DNA TGTGCCAGCAGTGAACGCCGGGTGATAGCGGGAGATGAGCAGTTCTTC. Its translation is CASSERRVIAGDEQFF.

The chain is built from TRBV7-6 and TRBJ2-7, with a tentative D call TRBD1 (6 bases). V was cut by 1 base and J by 6 bases, with 10 bases left in between. CDR3 size: 13 residues. Germline CDR1 reads SGHVS; CDR2 reads FNYEAQ. CDR3 coding DNA: TGTGCCAGCAGCTTAGATGGGACAACCGAGCAGTACTTC. It translates to CASSLDGTTEQYF.

This clone was observed a handful of times. This rearrangement joins TRBV7-6 to TRBJ2-1, with D unclear. The CDR3 sequence is 12 residues long. Trimming took 2 bases from V and 7 from J, leaving 6 bases between them. Germline CDR1 SGHVS, CDR2 FNYEAQ. The CDR3 here is CASSLFANEQFF. CDR3 nucleotides: TGTGCCAGCAGCTTATTCGCGAATGAGCAGTTCTTC. The full variable domain, its missing parts supplied by reference TRBV7-6 and TRBJ2-1, is GAGVSQSPRYKVTKRGQDVALRCDPISGHVSLYWYRQALGQGPEFLTYFNYEAQQDKSGLPNDRFSAERPEGSISTLTIQRTEQRDSAMYRCASSLFANEQFFGPGTRLTVL.

The chain uses TRBV30 and TRBJ2-2; 14 positions match TRBD2. V lost 3 bases to trimming and J lost 3 bases; unmatched junction nucleotides: 9. The CDR3 runs to 18 residues. Germline CDR1 and CDR2: GTSNPN and SVGIG (reference sequence). In nucleotides, the CDR3 is TGTGCCTGGAGCCGCGGGACTAGCGGGAGCCTTTACACCGGGGAGCTGTTTTTT. It encodes CAWSRGTSGSLYTGELFF.

The rearrangement links TRBV2 to TRBJ1-6; D is uncertain. CDR3 length: 13 residues. CDR1 is SNHLY and CDR2 is FYNNEI in the germline V gene. V was cut by 7 bases and J by 9 bases, with 13 bases left in between. The CDR3 is CASTPTLGSPLHF. CDR3 in DNA: TGTGCCAGCACTCCCACGTTGGGTTCACCCCTCCACTTT.

This clone was observed once. The rearrangement uses TRBV4-1 and TRBJ1-5, with 8 nucleotides matching TRBD1. V lost 4 bases, J lost 1 base, and 3 bases stayed unmatched. CDR1 and CDR2 (germline): MGHRA, YSYEKL. The CDR3 loop spans 15 amino acids. The CDR3 loop reads CASSLRDRSNQPQHF. The CDR3 nucleotides read TGCGCCAGCAGCCTCCGGGACAGGAGCAATCAGCCCCAGCATTTT.

This rearrangement joins TRBV7-2 to TRBJ2-3; 9 bases are shared with TRBD1. Trimming took 4 bases from V and 4 from J; bases not matched to a gene: 9. The CDR3 spans 16 residues. Germline assignment: CDR1 SGHTA and CDR2 FQGNSA. CDR3 DNA: TGTGCCAGCAGCTCAGGGACAGGGTATCCATCAGATACGCAGTATTTT. It codes for CASSSGTGYPSDTQYF.

This clone appeared once. The chain recombines TRBV6-5 with TRBJ2-4, with D perhaps being TRBD1 or TRBD2 (5 bases each). The CDR3 extends over 15 amino acids. The V gene lost 4 bases and the J gene lost 9 bases, with 19 bases spanning the gap. Germline assignment: CDR1 MNHEY and CDR2 SVGAGI. The CDR3 bases are TGTGCCAGCAGTTTCAGGGACGGGTCCGAGGGCATTCAGTACTTC. Encoded protein: CASSFRDGSEGIQYF.

The chain uses TRBV5-1 and TRBJ2-2; 11 bases map to TRBD1. The V and J ends lost 8 bases and 2 bases, in that order; junction bases with no gene match: 8. Germline-derived CDR1 and CDR2 are SGHRS and YFSETQ. This CDR3 spans 16 amino acids. The CDR3 DNA follows: TGCGCCAGTTCCGGGACAGGGGGAATAAACACCGGGGAGCTGTTTTTT. It codes for CASSGTGGINTGELFF. Combining the CDR3 with reference TRBV5-1 and TRBJ2-2 gives the whole variable domain KAGVTQTPRYLIKTRGQQVTLSCSPISGHRSVSWYQQTPGQGLQFLFEYFSETQRNKGNFPGRFSGRQFSNSRSEMNVSTLELGDSALYLCASSGTGGINTGELFFGEGSRLTVL.

The rearrangement joins TRBV11-2 to TRBJ2-3; 14 bases fit TRBD2. There are 17 residues in the CDR3. Germline CDR1 and CDR2: SGHAT and FQNNGV. V lost 2 bases, J lost 4 bases, and 5 bases stayed unmatched. The CDR3 DNA reads as TGTGCCAGCAGCTTAATCCCGGGACTAGCGGGAGCAGATACGCAGTATTTT. It translates to CASSLIPGLAGADTQYF.

This chain links TRBV7-2 with TRBJ1-4; D perhaps matches TRBD1 (5 bases). CDR3 length: 16 residues. The V and J ends lost 5 bases and 0 bases respectively, with 13 bases between them. The germline gives CDR1 SGHTA, CDR2 FQGNSA. The chain's CDR3 is CASSPDRQSTNEKLFF. As DNA, the CDR3 is TGTGCCAGCAGCCCCGACCGACAGTCAACTAATGAAAAACTGTTTTTT.